A single sample gave rise to the 5 T cell receptor beta chains below, sequenced in a study of blood T cell repertoires in COVID-19. Assay used: immunoSEQ multiplex PCR; TCRdb lists only in-frame clones, some missing. The sample lists just over 15,000 clones, about 85% occurring once. Sequencing used peripheral blood. All receptors come from a man in his sixties with acute or convalescent COVID-19.

The J gene is TRBJ2-5, the V gene TRBV7-2; 7 bases align to TRBD1. The V gene's germline CDR1 is SGHTA and CDR2 FQGNSA. The CDR3 sequence is 14 residues long. The ends lost 2 bases at V and 5 bases at J; junction bases unmatched: 5. CDR3 nucleotides: TGTGCCAGCAGCTTAAATAGGGGGCTGGAGACCCAGTACTTC. Translating it yields CASSLNRGLETQYF.

The chain has TRBV9 and TRBJ1-1, with TRBD1 identical over 7 bases. Germline assignment: CDR1 SGDLS and CDR2 YYNGEE. The ends lost 3 bases at V and 4 bases at J; junction bases unmatched: 9. The CDR3 totals 15 residues. The DNA for the CDR3 is TGTGCCAGCAGCGCGCTGGGTTCAGGGGGCACTGAAGCTTTCTTT. It is translated as CASSALGSGGTEAFF. Full variable domain (remainder filled in from reference TRBV9 and TRBJ1-1): DSGVTQTPKHLITATGQRVTLRCSPRSGDLSVYWYQQSLDQGLQFLIQYYNGEERAKGNILERFSAQQFPDLHSELNLSSLELGDSALYFCASSALGSGGTEAFFGQGTRLTVV.

V usage is TRBV5-8 and J usage is TRBJ1-1; D possibly corresponds to TRBD1 (6 bases). Germline lookup yields CDR1 SGHTS and CDR2 YDEGEE. Trimming cost V 3 bases and J 5 bases, with 26 bases left between them. This CDR3 is 18 amino acids long. CDR3 sequence: CASSSPRQIDRSWTEAFF. As DNA, the CDR3 is TGTGCCAGCAGCTCCCCCCGTCAAATAGACAGGTCGTGGACTGAAGCTTTCTTT.

Concerning this clone: Its ends do not fully match the called genes, so a read error is possible. V is TRBV7-7 and J is TRBJ2-2, with D unresolved. This CDR3 is built from 16 residues. The germline CDR1 and CDR2 sequences are SSHAT and FNYEAQ (reference sequence). The CDR3, as DNA: TGTGCTAGCAGCTCATCGAGCCCCGCGAACACCGGGGAGCTGTTTTTT. Encoded protein: CASSSSSPANTGELFF.

The chain uses TRBV19 and TRBJ1-5; D remains ambiguous. CDR1 is LNHDA and CDR2 is SQIVND in the germline V gene (reference sequence). This CDR3 comprises 14 residues. Trimming removed 2 bases from V and 6 bases from J, with 11 bases in between. CDR3 nucleotides: TGTGCCAGTAGTATATCTGGTGGAGCTCAGCCCCAGCATTTT. It codes for CASSISGGAQPQHF.